This TCR beta chain was sequenced during a study of CXCR3-negative and CXCR3-positive naive CD8 T cells. The study's findings and limits: Within a donor, both naive subsets shared TRBV-TRBJ usage, unlike memory cells. Compared with CXCR3-negative naive cells, CXCR3-positive naive cells showed more hydrophobic TRB CDR3s.

Comment on this clonotype: Its specificity is not known.

TRB cDNA was prepared as libraries by UMI-labeled 5' RACE. From the 5' RACE reads, TCRdb lists one entry per CDR3 protein and no DNA. The sample holds approximately 47,000 distinct CDR3 sequences. The CDR3 covers 14 residues. Germline values: CDR1 DFQATT, CDR2 SNEGSKA (reference sequence). The TCR sequence derives from a human donor in good health. Some clones in this sample may be carry-over from other donors' samples. Material for sequencing was naive CXCR3- CD8+ T cells from blood. The subset: CD45RO-CCR7+CD27+CD95- naive CD8+ T cells lacking CXCR3 (TNR3-). The chain employs TRBV20-1 and TRBJ2-7; the TCRdb D gene call, TRBD1, has no DNA to confirm it. The chain's CDR3 is CSAPDRDRGCEQYF.